This TCR beta chain is from a study of blood T cell repertoires in COVID-19. Background on the study: The United States, Italy and Spain were the sources of the acute and convalescent COVID-19 samples. Sources were T cells, B-cell-depleted T cells, or PBMCs; the material itself was cDNA or gDNA.

A Seattle source enrolled patients during active infection and followed them longitudinally. This CDR3 region has 17 residues. V gave up 3 bases and J gave up 6 bases; unmatched junction bases: 12. Germline loops: CDR1 SGHRS, CDR2 YFSETQ. Under the authors' procedure: It was from reference gene primer amplification that nucleated cell counts were estimated. The method was immunoSEQ multiplex PCR; TCRdb's version includes in-frame clones alone and lacks a portion of them. V and J calls and clone size are given by that table; D and trimming were obtained from the DNA. The sample carries some 120,000 clones, around 74% recorded once.

The rearrangement uses TRBV5-1 and TRBJ2-2; 9 bases are shared with TRBD2. This sequence was found in an elderly man with COVID-19, enrolled during active disease. The source material was peripheral blood. The CDR3 bases are TGCGCCAGCAGCTCCGTAGCGGGAGCATCCTTGGCCGGGGAGCTGTTTTTT. Protein product: CASSSVAGASLAGELFF.